The 9 T cell receptor beta chains below were found in one sample sequenced in a study of glioma-infiltrating T cells. The iRepertoire nested amplicon-rescue multiplex PCR amplified TCR alpha and beta CDR3s from RNA. In TCRdb, the multiplex PCR reads were re-called with MiXCR into one record per CDR3 protein. Seen here are about 130,000 distinct CDR3 sequences, under 25% observed once, and the top ten hold around 28%. Source material: glioma tissue, nonneoplastic brain tissue, or PBMCs (not recorded which). The receptors derive from a human donor with low-grade glioma or glioblastoma, undergoing nonglioma brain surgery, or in good health (not recorded which).

Concerning this clonotype itself: A single base separates this from a much larger clone, so it may be a read error. V is TRBV20-1 and J is TRBJ1-5, with a weak D call TRBD1 (5 bases). Trimming pared 0 bases from V and 6 bases from J, leaving 9 bases between. This CDR3 is built from 13 residues. CDR1 is DFQATT and CDR2 is SNEGSKA in the germline V gene (reference sequence). CDR3 nucleotide sequence: TGCAGTGCTAGAGACACGACAGCTCAGCCCCAGCATTTT. Amino acid sequence: CSARDTTAQPQHF.

This clonotype turned up a few times. J is TRBJ1-1 and V is TRBV19; maybe TRBD1 (6 bases). Germline CDR1 LNHDA, CDR2 SQIVND (reference sequence). The CDR3 contains 13 residues. The V end lost 6 bases, the J end lost 4 bases, and 12 bases lay between the germline ends. The CDR3 DNA follows: TGTGCCAGTAGAAAAACAGGGACCACTGAAGCTTTCTTT. It is translated as CASRKTGTTEAFF.

This clonotype was counted many times. CDR3 DNA sequence: TGTGCCAGCAGAGGGGAAACAGGGGGTTTTACGCAGTATTTT. Its protein product is CASRGETGGFTQYF. The chain has TRBV28 and TRBJ2-3, with 8 bases that match TRBD1. V shed 6 bases and J 8 bases; nucleotides not matched to a gene: 10. Germline loops: CDR1 MDHEN, CDR2 SYDVKM. The CDR3 runs to 14 residues.

In its sample, this clonotype was seen a few times. This chain connects TRBV6-1 to TRBJ1-2; 7 bases align to TRBD1. The V gene end was trimmed by 5 bases and the J gene end by 2 bases; junction bases not matched to a gene: 11. This CDR3 is 16 amino acids long. The germline gives CDR1 MNHNS, CDR2 SASEGT. Here the CDR3 DNA reads TGTGCCAGCAGTAAAAACCCACAGGGGTTGAACTATGGCTACACCTTC. Protein sequence: CASSKNPQGLNYGYTF.

This clonotype was detected many times. V usage is TRBV6-6 and J usage is TRBJ1-2, with TRBD1 as a possible D gene (6 bases). Germline values: CDR1 MNHNY, CDR2 SVGAGI (reference sequence). The V gene lost 2 bases and the J gene lost 7 bases, with 14 bases spanning the gap. The CDR3 runs to 14 residues. CDR3 amino acids: CASSYTTGQGGYTF. The CDR3 region has the DNA TGTGCCAGCAGTTACACCACAGGGCAAGGTGGCTACACCTTC.

This clonotype was detected a few times. The chain combines TRBV24-1 with TRBJ2-3; D not resolved. The CDR3 has 17 amino acids. Trimming cost V 7 bases and J 0 bases, with 19 bases left between them. Germline V CDR1 and CDR2: KGHDR, SFDVKD. Here the CDR3 reads CATSRSHQSTSTDTQYF. The CDR3, as DNA: TGTGCCACCAGCCGCTCTCACCAGTCTACTAGCACAGATACGCAGTATTTT.

This clonotype was recorded at least ten times. The chain joins TRBV20-1 to TRBJ1-5; TRBD1 matches 7 bases. Germline V lookup: CDR1 DFQATT, CDR2 SNEGSKA (reference sequence). The CDR3 is 16 amino acids. The CDR3 here is CSLILDREGSNQPQHF. In DNA form, the CDR3 reads TGCAGCCTCATCCTTGACAGGGAGGGCAGCAATCAGCCCCAGCATTTT.

A few counts support this clonotype. The rearrangement uses TRBV24-1 and TRBJ1-2; 8 bases are a match to TRBD1. The CDR3 runs 15 residues. Losses at the gene ends were 4 bases for V and 8 bases for J; bases not matched to a gene: 11. The germline gives CDR1 KGHDR, CDR2 SFDVKD. This CDR3 is CATSDSRQGLGGYTF. For the CDR3, the DNA is TGTGCCACCAGTGACTCGCGACAGGGGTTGGGAGGCTACACCTTC.

This clonotype was recorded once. This chain uses TRBV29-1 with TRBJ1-1; D gene uncertain. The CDR3 extends over 13 amino acids. V dropped 1 base and J dropped 1 base, with 7 bases sitting between them. Germline-derived CDR1 and CDR2 are SQVTM and ANQGSEA. In nucleotides, the CDR3 is TGCAGCGTTGAAGCTACACCGAACACTGAAGCTTTCTTT. This sequence encodes CSVEATPNTEAFF.